The present T cell receptor (beta chain) was sequenced within a study of technical replicates of blood from several donors. Germline assignment: CDR1 LGHNA and CDR2 YNFKEQ. The junction had 8 bases not matched to a gene; V was cut back by 2 bases and J by 5 bases. The CDR3 totals 16 residues. Profiled with immunoSEQ multiplex PCR; TCRdb holds only in-frame clones, not every one. The sample yields about 44,000 clones, around 96% seen once. The chain has TRBV4-2 and TRBJ2-1; 8 nucleotides line up with TRBD2. This receptor was taken from a human donor in good health. Sequencing was carried out using T cells isolated from PBMCs. The CDR3: CASSQLREVNHNEQFF. The CDR3 region has the DNA TGTGCCAGCAGCCAATTGCGGGAGGTCAATCACAATGAGCAGTTCTTC.